This T cell receptor beta chain was identified during a study of regulatory T cells in long-lasting Graves disease. Germline CDR1 reads ENHRY; CDR2 reads SYGVKD. Trimming took off 7 bases at V and 3 bases at J, with 15 bases between the two ends. The CDR3 runs 14 residues. TCR beta libraries were built with iRepertoire HTBI primers and Arm-PCR of CDR3 regions. TCRdb re-called the multiplex PCR reads with MiXCR, one entry per CDR3 protein. The table has about 660,000 distinct CDR3 sequences, approximately 29% seen once. Noted time point: persistent/refractory GD, antithyroid drugs over 5 years with positive TRAb. PBMC RNA served as the TCR library source.

The source was peripheral blood mononuclear cells (PBMCs), collected when the disease was refractory, from a patient treated with antithyroid drugs. The J gene is TRBJ1-2, the V gene TRBV10-3; D is possibly TRBD1 (5 bases). This TCR was sampled from a female donor with Graves disease. The CDR3 loop reads CAITHRPGDYGYTF. CDR3 in DNA: TGTGCCATCACACACAGGCCCGGAGACTATGGCTACACCTTC.